A selection of T cell receptor beta chains follows, all from one sample in a study of OX40 agonist ivuxolimab in advanced cancers. The method was immunoSEQ multiplex PCR; TCRdb's version includes in-frame clones alone and lacks a portion of them. Among 50,000 to 70,000 clones, 93% were seen once, and the ten largest hold about 17%. Source: CD4+ or CD8+ T cells sorted from blood, taken in a trial of the OX40 agonist ivuxolimab. All receptors derive from an adult with an advanced solid tumor such as melanoma, head and neck, liver or kidney cancer. The CDR3 runs from the conserved cysteine through the conserved F or W. The D gene is left open where the match is weak.

J gene | V gene | D gene | CDR3 protein
TRBJ2-5 | TRBV7-8 | TRBD2 | CASSQPLILALAGVETQYF
TRBJ2-7 | TRBV11-2 | NA | CASSLEGAFPSYEQYF
TRBJ2-6 | TRBV6-5 | NA | CASSYSGANVLTF
TRBJ1-2 | TRBV29-1 | NA | CSVRTFLDGYTF
TRBJ2-1 | TRBV6-1 | TRBD2 | CASSDQREGRREQFF
TRBJ2-6 | TRBV7-9 | NA | CASSFPGANVLTF
TRBJ1-5 | TRBV7-6 | TRBD1 | CASSLVGGQDSNQPQHF
TRBJ2-7 | TRBV9 | TRBD2 | CASSPRLAGVSYEQYF
TRBJ2-2 | TRBV19 | NA | CASGIGGANTGELFF
TRBJ2-1 | TRBV7-9 | TRBD1 | CASSVPGQGYNEQFF
TRBJ2-1 | TRBV27 | NA | CASSLSSGANEQFF
TRBJ2-7 | TRBV9 | NA | CASSVVGVPREEQYF
TRBJ1-5 | TRBV27 | NA | CASSLSSDQPQHF
TRBJ2-2 | TRBV6-5 | TRBD2 | CASNLQAGGPGELFF
TRBJ1-5 | TRBV13 | NA | CASREKGSNQPQHF
TRBJ2-7 | TRBV5-8 | NA | CASSWASGDYYEQYF
TRBJ1-2 | TRBV4-2 | TRBD1 | CASSPGQGYGYTF
TRBJ2-7 | TRBV28 | NA | CATRTSPGAEQYF
TRBJ2-7 | TRBV5-5 | TRBD1 | CASSLGTGTEQYF
TRBJ2-7 | TRBV7-2 | NA | CASSLWAGSSYEQYF
TRBJ2-5 | TRBV30 | NA | CAWSRDHVSQYF
TRBJ1-2 | TRBV11-2 | TRBD1 | CASRPTGGAYGYTF
TRBJ2-7 | TRBV9 | TRBD1 | CASSPGTAATYEQYF
TRBJ2-5 | TRBV28 | TRBD1 | CASSYLGQGVQETQYF
TRBJ2-1 | TRBV19 | NA | CASSSSWSSYNEQFF
NA | TRBV7-3 | NA | CASSLSPSYEQYF
TRBJ2-5 | TRBV11-2 | NA | CASSRVRAIRETQYF
TRBJ1-6 | TRBV19 | NA | CASSIERYNSPLHF
TRBJ1-2 | TRBV4-2 | NA | CASSQERPGHYGYTF
TRBJ2-3 | TRBV7-8 | NA | CASSLQLSGESTDTQYF
TRBJ2-3 | TRBV7-6 | NA | CASSLPPSREGTDTQYF
TRBJ1-2 | TRBV6-5 | NA | CASRNWQRNYGYTF
TRBJ2-7 | TRBV29-1 | TRBD1 | CSFLTGAGYEQYF
TRBJ2-2 | TRBV28 | TRBD1 | CASSFQGQGHTGELFF
TRBJ2-7 | TRBV28 | NA | CASSLIESSYEQYF
TRBJ2-2 | TRBV5-4 | TRBD2 | CASSSGLAGELGTGELFF
TRBJ2-5 | TRBV28 | NA | CASSQLGTMQETQYF
TRBJ2-3 | TRBV19 | NA | CASSIGATSTDTQYF
TRBJ1-1 | TRBV4-3 | NA | CASSRLTGADTEAFF
TRBJ2-7 | TRBV28 | TRBD1 | CASSLYHRGNREQYF
TRBJ2-7 | TRBV7-9 | NA | CASSLQGPSYEQYF
TRBJ1-2 | TRBV27 | TRBD1 | CASSSADRGDGYTF
TRBJ1-1 | TRBV19 | TRBD1 | CASSYRGGDTEAFF
TRBJ2-7 | TRBV5-6 | TRBD2 | CASRVAGDEQYF
TRBJ1-1 | TRBV27 | NA | CASSLAGGEGYTEAFF
TRBJ1-5 | TRBV18 | TRBD1 | CASSPDRGHQPQHF
TRBJ1-2 | TRBV27 | TRBD1 | CASSPSTGEARYGYTF
TRBJ2-1 | TRBV7-9 | NA | CASSFPQGRRNEQFF
TRBJ2-5 | TRBV27 | NA | CASSPPGTGDETQYF
TRBJ1-4 | TRBV4-1 | TRBD1 | CASSQAPGQDFLGGLFF
NA | TRBV6-5 | NA | CASSYSSSYEQYF
TRBJ2-2 | TRBV19 | NA | CASSGGELFF
TRBJ1-5 | TRBV6-5 | NA | CASSYSGSNQPQHF
TRBJ2-1 | TRBV19 | TRBD1 | CASSIRDSVYNEQFF
TRBJ2-2 | TRBV28 | NA | CASSQQGNTGELFF